This entry is about one T cell receptor (beta chain). TCRdb re-called the RT-PCR reads through MiXCR, storing one row per CDR3 protein. The table has roughly 670,000 distinct CDR3 sequences, approximately 14% seen once. This specimen comes from a study of response to subunit inactivated influenza vaccine. The CDR3 spans 15 residues. V lost 1 base, J lost 6 bases, and 17 bases lay in between. Germline loops: CDR1 DFQATT, CDR2 SNEGSKA (reference sequence). This chain connects TRBV20-1 to TRBJ2-3; D possibly matches TRBD1 or TRBD2 (5 bases each). The material was PBMCs from blood, obtained less than 15 days before vaccination. This receptor was identified in a man between 50 and 59 years old who received an inactivated influenza vaccine. The CDR3 sequence is CSARVGPSIADTQYF. The DNA for the CDR3 is TGCAGTGCTAGAGTGGGGCCTTCGATAGCGGATACGCAGTATTTT.